The text below deals with one T cell receptor (beta chain). Original processing notes: Estimates of nucleated cell counts were drawn from the amplification of reference gene primers. The assay was immunoSEQ multiplex PCR, and TCRdb's table has in-frame clones only and misses some. For V, J and clone size, that table is used; D and trimming come from the DNA. The data show roughly 160,000 clones, roughly 85% seen once. This sample is drawn from a study of blood T cell repertoires in COVID-19. Study background: The United States, Italy and Spain provided the acute and convalescent COVID-19 samples. The cDNA or gDNA used as material had been derived from T cells, B-cell-depleted T cells, or PBMCs.

J lost 5 bases, V lost 4 bases, and 12 bases had no gene match. The CDR3 totals 16 residues. Germline V gene data show CDR1 as MNHNY and CDR2 as SVGAGI (reference sequence). The chain employs TRBV6-6 and TRBJ2-5; TRBD2 agrees at 8 bases. This sequence was found in a man aged 60-69 years with acute or convalescent COVID-19. The source material was peripheral blood. This CDR3 reads CASSFPREGLEETQYF. CDR3 DNA: TGTGCCAGCAGTTTCCCCCGGGAGGGCCTGGAGGAGACCCAGTACTTC.